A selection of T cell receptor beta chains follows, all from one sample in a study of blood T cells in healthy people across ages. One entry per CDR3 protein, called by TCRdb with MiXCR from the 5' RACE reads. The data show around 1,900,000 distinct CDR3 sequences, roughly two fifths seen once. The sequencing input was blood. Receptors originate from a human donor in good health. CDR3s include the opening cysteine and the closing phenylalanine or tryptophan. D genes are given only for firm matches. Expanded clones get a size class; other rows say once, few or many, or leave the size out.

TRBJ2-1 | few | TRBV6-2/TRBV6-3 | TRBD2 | TGTGCCAGCAGTTACTCGTTACTAGCGGGTGCCTACAATGAGCAGTTCTTC | CASSYSLLAGAYNEQFF
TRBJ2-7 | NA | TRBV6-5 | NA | TGTGCCAGCAGCCGTGCCGGCACAGGGAGGGGCTACGAGCAGTACTTC | CASSRAGTGRGYEQYF
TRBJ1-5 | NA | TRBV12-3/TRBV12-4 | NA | TGTGCCAGCAGTATAACGTGGGATCAGCCCCAGCATTTT | CASSITWDQPQHF
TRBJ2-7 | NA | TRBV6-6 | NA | TGTGCCAGCAGTTACAGCCGGGGAAGAGGGGACGAGCAGTACTTC | CASSYSRGRGDEQYF
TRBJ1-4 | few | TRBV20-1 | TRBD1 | TGCAGTGCTAGGACAGGGGTATATGAAAAACTGTTTTTT | CSARTGVYEKLFF
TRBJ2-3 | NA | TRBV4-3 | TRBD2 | TGCGCCAGCGGCTGGACGGGGACTAGTATTGCAGATACGCAGTATTTT | CASGWTGTSIADTQYF
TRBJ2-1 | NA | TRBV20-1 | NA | TGCAGTGCTAGTACAGGGATAGTGGTAAATGAGCAGTTCTTC | CSASTGIVVNEQFF
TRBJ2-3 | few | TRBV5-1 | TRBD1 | TGCGCCAGCAGCGACAGGGCCACATCGGCCACAGATACGCAGTATTTT | CASSDRATSATDTQYF
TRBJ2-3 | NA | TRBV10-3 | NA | TGTGCCATCAGTGAGGGGAGTCAAGATACGCAGTATTTT | CAISEGSQDTQYF
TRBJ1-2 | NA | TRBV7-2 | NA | TGTGCCAGCAGCTCGGCTGGGTCGGGGCCCAAAAACTATGGCTACGCCTTC | CASSSAGSGPKNYGYAF
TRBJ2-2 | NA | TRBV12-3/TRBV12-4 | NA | TGTGCCAGCAGTTTAGGGACAGTTTACAACACCGGGGAGCTGTTTTTT | CASSLGTVYNTGELFF